This T cell receptor beta chain comes out of a study of a mutant IDH1 vaccine in newly diagnosed glioma. Study summary: In some groups vaccination began 4-6 weeks post-radiotherapy; others received it with temozolomide.

In regard to this clone: No antigen is known for it.

Time point meaning: week 11, during vaccination. A single vaccine dose contained 300 ug of mutant IDH1 20-mer peptide, and topical imiquimod was used with it. Profiled with immunoSEQ multiplex PCR; TCRdb holds only in-frame clones, not every one. Among 20,000 to 25,000 clones listed, just over 70% were seen once. Germline V gene sequence: CDR1 SGHKS, CDR2 YYEKEE (reference sequence). The CDR3 runs 15 residues. After removal of 3 bases from V and 4 bases from J, the junction contained 7 bases not matched to a gene. The J gene is TRBJ1-2, the V gene TRBV5-5; 9 bases map to TRBD1. This receptor was obtained from a young man with glioma. Some clones in this sample may be carry-over from other donors' samples. The sequences come from peripheral blood mononuclear cells (PBMCs), collected from a glioma patient whose treatment included an IDH1 peptide vaccine. The CDR3 sequence: CASSSTLDRGYGYTF. The CDR3 DNA reads TGTGCCAGCAGCTCGACCCTGGACAGGGGCTATGGCTACACCTTC.